The clone carrying this T cell receptor beta chain has only one observation. This sample is part of a study of blood T cell repertoires in COVID-19. Study-level information: COVID-19 samples collected from the United States, Italy and Spain covered acute and convalescent phases. The analysed material was cDNA or gDNA that came from T cells, B-cell-depleted T cells, or PBMCs.

Here immunoSEQ multiplex PCR was the method, and the copy in TCRdb shows in-frame clones only, minus some. The profile shows 150,000 to 200,000 clones, around nine tenths of them singletons. CDR3 size: 13 residues. The V end lost 3 bases, the J end lost 4 bases, and 9 bases lay between the germline ends. Germline-derived CDR1 and CDR2 are SNHLY and FYNNEI. This sequence originates from a man aged 35 to 55 with active or convalescent COVID-19. Input material: peripheral blood. J is TRBJ1-2 and V is TRBV2; no definite D call. In nucleotides, the CDR3 is TGTGCCAGCAGTGAGGCAGGACTCTATGGCTACACCTTC. It yields the protein CASSEAGLYGYTF. The whole variable domain, remainder taken from reference TRBV2 and TRBJ1-2, is EPEVTQTPSHQVTQMGQEVILRCVPISNHLYFYWYRQILGQKVEFLVSFYNNEISEKSEIFDDQFSVERPDGSNFTLKIRSTKLEDSAMYFCASSEAGLYGYTFGSGTRLTVV.